These T cell receptor beta chains were read from a single sample in a study of blood T cells in healthy people across ages. TCRdb reprocessed the 5' RACE reads via MiXCR and lists one record per CDR3 protein. The sample yields 1.5 million to 2 million distinct CDR3 sequences, around half seen once. The material sequenced was blood. These receptor sequences come from a woman aged 40-49 years in good health. CDR3s include the opening cysteine and the closing phenylalanine or tryptophan. The order of the fields is D gene, clone size, V gene, J gene, CDR3 DNA, CDR3 protein. The D gene is left open where the match is weak. For some rows the clone size is stated as once, few or many, or as a class when expanded; others skip it.

D gene: NA
clone size: NA
V gene: TRBV29-1
J gene: TRBJ1-2
CDR3 DNA: TGCAGCGTTGAAGTGGTCAGCCCTAATGGCGACACCTTC
CDR3 protein: CSVEVVSPNGDTF

D gene: NA
clone size: NA
V gene: TRBV20-1
J gene: TRBJ2-3
CDR3 DNA: TGCAGTGCTCCCTACCGGGAACTCACAGATACGCAGTATTTT
CDR3 protein: CSAPYRELTDTQYF

D gene: TRBD1
clone size: NA
V gene: TRBV28
J gene: TRBJ2-7
CDR3 DNA: TGTGCCAGCAGTCAACGGACAGGGGGTCCCTACGAGCAGTACTTC
CDR3 protein: CASSQRTGGPYEQYF

D gene: NA
clone size: NA
V gene: TRBV28
J gene: TRBJ1-2
CDR3 DNA: TGTGCCAGCAGTTTACAACCGGGACACAGCTATGGCTACACCTTC
CDR3 protein: CASSLQPGHSYGYTF

D gene: NA
clone size: few
V gene: TRBV20-1
J gene: TRBJ2-5
CDR3 DNA: TGCAGTGCTAGAGATGTGAAGTCGCCTCAAGAGACCCAGTACTTC
CDR3 protein: CSARDVKSPQETQYF

D gene: TRBD1
clone size: few
V gene: TRBV2
J gene: TRBJ2-3
CDR3 DNA: TGTGCCAGCAGGGGACAGATCACAGATACGCAGTATTTT
CDR3 protein: CASRGQITDTQYF

D gene: NA
clone size: few
V gene: TRBV15
J gene: TRBJ2-7
CDR3 DNA: TGTGCCACCAGCAGAGTTGCGGACGGCTCCTACGAGCAGTACTTC
CDR3 protein: CATSRVADGSYEQYF

D gene: TRBD1
clone size: many
V gene: TRBV20-1
J gene: TRBJ2-1
CDR3 DNA: TGCAGTGCTAGCGGGTCAGGACAGGGCGACAGGTATGAGCAGTTCTTC
CDR3 protein: CSASGSGQGDRYEQFF

D gene: TRBD1
clone size: NA
V gene: TRBV11-1
J gene: TRBJ1-2
CDR3 DNA: TGTGCCAGCAGTTCAAGACAGGGCCCGGGGTATGGCTACACCTTC
CDR3 protein: CASSSRQGPGYGYTF

D gene: TRBD1
clone size: NA
V gene: TRBV24-1
J gene: TRBJ2-3
CDR3 DNA: TGTGCCACCAGTGATTCAGGGGGCTTAGAGTATTTT
CDR3 protein: CATSDSGGLEYF

D gene: NA
clone size: NA
V gene: TRBV7-2
J gene: TRBJ2-5
CDR3 DNA: TGTGCCAGCTCTACCTGGGGGGTCGTTCTAGAGACCCAGTACTTC
CDR3 protein: CASSTWGVVLETQYF

D gene: TRBD1
clone size: NA
V gene: TRBV7-8
J gene: TRBJ1-4
CDR3 DNA: TGTGCCAGCAGCCCCTCTTTCGGACAGGTTTTTAATGAAAAACTGTTTTTT
CDR3 protein: CASSPSFGQVFNEKLFF

D gene: NA
clone size: NA
V gene: TRBV5-4
J gene: TRBJ1-2
CDR3 DNA: TGTGCCAGCAGCGGCGGGGGGTCCCCTAACTATGGCTACACCTTC
CDR3 protein: CASSGGGSPNYGYTF

D gene: NA
clone size: NA
V gene: TRBV5-6
J gene: TRBJ2-5
CDR3 DNA: TGTGCCAGCAGCTTGTTCGAGACCCAAGAGACCCAGTACTTC
CDR3 protein: CASSLFETQETQYF

D gene: NA
clone size: NA
V gene: TRBV6-6
J gene: TRBJ2-7
CDR3 DNA: TGTGCCAGCAGTTCAGGTAGCGGCCCCTACGAGCAGTACTTC
CDR3 protein: CASSSGSGPYEQYF

D gene: NA
clone size: NA
V gene: TRBV27
J gene: TRBJ2-1
CDR3 DNA: TGTGCCAGCAGTTTACAGGCGCCCAGCTCCTACAATGAGCAGTTCTTC
CDR3 protein: CASSLQAPSSYNEQFF

D gene: NA
clone size: NA
V gene: TRBV5-1
J gene: TRBJ2-5
CDR3 DNA: TGCGCCAGCAGCTTGGATAGTGTGATAGAGACCCAGTACTTC
CDR3 protein: CASSLDSVIETQYF

D gene: NA
clone size: NA
V gene: TRBV7-9
J gene: TRBJ2-1
CDR3 DNA: TGTGCCAGCAGCATGCCACCTCGAAGGAGGGGGGGCGGCAATGAGCAGTTCTTC
CDR3 protein: CASSMPPRRRGGGNEQFF

D gene: TRBD1
clone size: NA
V gene: TRBV7-9
J gene: TRBJ2-6
CDR3 DNA: TGTGCCAGCACCGACAGGGTTCTGCCTGGGGCCAACGTCCTGACTTTC
CDR3 protein: CASTDRVLPGANVLTF

D gene: NA
clone size: NA
V gene: TRBV12-3/TRBV12-4
J gene: TRBJ2-4
CDR3 DNA: TGTGCCAGCAGCTCGGGACAACCACCCTACGAAAACATTCAGTACTTC
CDR3 protein: CASSSGQPPYENIQYF

D gene: NA
clone size: few
V gene: TRBV20-1
J gene: TRBJ2-7
CDR3 DNA: TGCAGTGCTAGAAAGACTAGGACCCCCTACGAGCAGTACTTC
CDR3 protein: CSARKTRTPYEQYF

D gene: NA
clone size: few
V gene: TRBV21-1
J gene: TRBJ2-4
CDR3 DNA: TGTGCCAGCAGCAAGGGAGTGGGATTACTAGCCAAAAACATTCAGTACTTC
CDR3 protein: CASSKGVGLLAKNIQYF

D gene: TRBD1
clone size: NA
V gene: TRBV29-1
J gene: TRBJ2-3
CDR3 DNA: TGCAGCGTTTCCACAGGGGTAGATGCGCAGTATTTT
CDR3 protein: CSVSTGVDAQYF

D gene: NA
clone size: NA
V gene: TRBV3-1
J gene: TRBJ1-2
CDR3 DNA: TGTGCCAGCAGCCAAGTGCGACAGCATGGCTACACCTTC
CDR3 protein: CASSQVRQHGYTF

D gene: NA
clone size: few
V gene: TRBV28
J gene: TRBJ2-3
CDR3 DNA: TGTGCCAGCAGAGTTACCGGGACAAGTCCGAAAGATACGCAGTATTTT
CDR3 protein: CASRVTGTSPKDTQYF

D gene: TRBD1
clone size: NA
V gene: TRBV5-1
J gene: TRBJ2-3
CDR3 DNA: TGCGCCAGCAGTCGGGACAGGGAGACAGCTACGCAGTATTTT
CDR3 protein: CASSRDRETATQYF

D gene: NA
clone size: few
V gene: TRBV7-2
J gene: TRBJ2-3
CDR3 DNA: TGTGCCAGCAGCTTAGCGCCCTTATCAGATACGCAGTATTTT
CDR3 protein: CASSLAPLSDTQYF

D gene: TRBD1
clone size: NA
V gene: TRBV19
J gene: TRBJ2-7
CDR3 DNA: TGTGCCAGTAGTACGGGACGTACCGGGACAGGGTATCGGGAGCAGTACTTC
CDR3 protein: CASSTGRTGTGYREQYF

D gene: NA
clone size: few
V gene: TRBV5-5
J gene: TRBJ2-5
CDR3 DNA: TGTGCCAGCAGCCTAACGACAGTGCAGACCCAGTACTTC
CDR3 protein: CASSLTTVQTQYF

D gene: NA
clone size: NA
V gene: TRBV7-2
J gene: TRBJ2-3
CDR3 DNA: TGTGCCAGCAGCTCGCAACAGGGTTACACAGATACGCAGTATTTT
CDR3 protein: CASSSQQGYTDTQYF

D gene: TRBD2
clone size: NA
V gene: TRBV12-3/TRBV12-4
J gene: TRBJ2-5
CDR3 DNA: TGTGCCAGCAGTTGGGGTAGCGGGGGTCTTCGTGAGCAGTACTTC
CDR3 protein: CASSWGSGGLREQYF

D gene: NA
clone size: NA
V gene: TRBV7-2
J gene: TRBJ2-3
CDR3 DNA: TGTGCCTGCAAAATTAACAGGGGCACAGATACGCAGTATTTT
CDR3 protein: CACKINRGTDTQYF

D gene: NA
clone size: many
V gene: TRBV6-2/TRBV6-3
J gene: TRBJ2-5
CDR3 DNA: TGTGCCAGCAGCTTCTTAGGCGGGCAAGAGACCCAGTACTTC
CDR3 protein: CASSFLGGQETQYF

D gene: NA
clone size: NA
V gene: TRBV5-5
J gene: TRBJ2-3
CDR3 DNA: TGTGCCAGCAGCGAACCTAAACCGGGTCTCAGAGACACAGATACGCAGTATTTT
CDR3 protein: CASSEPKPGLRDTDTQYF

D gene: NA
clone size: NA
V gene: TRBV20-1
J gene: TRBJ2-7
CDR3 DNA: TGCAGTGCTGCCTCTGGGCCCGAGCAGTACTTC
CDR3 protein: CSAASGPEQYF

D gene: NA
clone size: few
V gene: TRBV7-3
J gene: TRBJ2-1
CDR3 DNA: TGTGCCAGCAGCTTAAGGGCGGGGACGGGCTACAATGAGCAGTTCTTC
CDR3 protein: CASSLRAGTGYNEQFF

D gene: NA
clone size: NA
V gene: TRBV29-1
J gene: TRBJ2-3
CDR3 DNA: TGCAGCGTTGAAGATCCAACCGAAGAGGGTACCGCTAGCACAGATACGCAGTATTTT
CDR3 protein: CSVEDPTEEGTASTDTQYF

D gene: NA
clone size: NA
V gene: TRBV5-6
J gene: TRBJ2-7
CDR3 DNA: TGTGCCAGCAGCTCCGTCTCTACGGGCGAGCAGTACTTC
CDR3 protein: CASSSVSTGEQYF

D gene: TRBD1
clone size: NA
V gene: TRBV27
J gene: TRBJ2-1
CDR3 DNA: TGTGCCAGCACCAAACTCCGGGACAGCCACAATGAGCAGTTCTTC
CDR3 protein: CASTKLRDSHNEQFF

D gene: NA
clone size: NA
V gene: TRBV12-3/TRBV12-4
J gene: TRBJ2-3
CDR3 DNA: TGTGCCAGCAACCTGGCGGAGATTGCGGGTCGCACAGATACGCAGTATTTT
CDR3 protein: CASNLAEIAGRTDTQYF

D gene: NA
clone size: NA
V gene: TRBV28
J gene: TRBJ2-7
CDR3 DNA: TGTGCAGAAAGGGGGTTATTTTACGAGCAGTACTTC
CDR3 protein: CAERGLFYEQYF

D gene: NA
clone size: few
V gene: TRBV10-2
J gene: TRBJ1-2
CDR3 DNA: TGCGCCAGCAGTGAGTCGGGCCCTGCGGGCTATGGCTACACCTTC
CDR3 protein: CASSESGPAGYGYTF

D gene: NA
clone size: NA
V gene: TRBV7-2
J gene: TRBJ2-3
CDR3 DNA: TGTGCCAGCACCATCAGGGGCGAGGGATGGTATTTT
CDR3 protein: CASTIRGEGWYF

D gene: NA
clone size: NA
V gene: TRBV5-1
J gene: TRBJ2-3
CDR3 DNA: TGCGCCAGCAGCTTGACGGTTTTGGTCGGGGATACGCAGTATTTT
CDR3 protein: CASSLTVLVGDTQYF

D gene: NA
clone size: few
V gene: TRBV6-5
J gene: TRBJ2-3
CDR3 DNA: TGTGCCAGCAGTTACCGGGGGATTACGCAGTATTTT
CDR3 protein: CASSYRGITQYF

D gene: NA
clone size: NA
V gene: TRBV7-2
J gene: TRBJ2-3
CDR3 DNA: TGTGCCAGCAGCTTAGCGCTGGCTGGACGCACAGATACGCAGTATTTT
CDR3 protein: CASSLALAGRTDTQYF

D gene: NA
clone size: NA
V gene: TRBV20-1
J gene: TRBJ2-3
CDR3 DNA: TGCAGTGCTAGAGATCCCTTTGGAGGGACTAGCACAGATACGCAGTATTTT
CDR3 protein: CSARDPFGGTSTDTQYF

D gene: TRBD2
clone size: NA
V gene: TRBV28
J gene: TRBJ2-1
CDR3 DNA: TGTGCCAGCAGACAAATGACTAGCGGGGCGGTACACAATGAGCAGTTCTTC
CDR3 protein: CASRQMTSGAVHNEQFF

D gene: NA
clone size: few
V gene: TRBV15
J gene: TRBJ2-3
CDR3 DNA: TGTGCCACCAGCAGAGATAAGGACAGCACAGATACGCAGTATTTT
CDR3 protein: CATSRDKDSTDTQYF

D gene: NA
clone size: NA
V gene: TRBV28
J gene: TRBJ2-5
CDR3 DNA: TGTGCCAGCAGTTTGGGATCCCGAGTGGAAGAGACCCAGTACTTC
CDR3 protein: CASSLGSRVEETQYF

D gene: TRBD1
clone size: NA
V gene: TRBV18
J gene: TRBJ2-7
CDR3 DNA: TGTGCCAGCTCACCCTATCGGGACAGAGTGAGCTCCTACGAGCAGTACTTC
CDR3 protein: CASSPYRDRVSSYEQYF

D gene: NA
clone size: NA
V gene: TRBV7-2
J gene: TRBJ2-1
CDR3 DNA: TGTGCCAGCAGCTTAGAATGGAGATACAATGAGCAGTTCTTC
CDR3 protein: CASSLEWRYNEQFF

D gene: NA
clone size: NA
V gene: TRBV25-1
J gene: TRBJ2-5
CDR3 DNA: TGTGCCAGCAGTGAATATGACCGACAAGAGACCCAGTACTTC
CDR3 protein: CASSEYDRQETQYF

D gene: NA
clone size: NA
V gene: TRBV28
J gene: TRBJ2-3
CDR3 DNA: TGTGCCAGCAGTTTATCACAACCGCAGTATTTT
CDR3 protein: CASSLSQPQYF

D gene: TRBD1
clone size: few
V gene: TRBV4-2
J gene: TRBJ2-7
CDR3 DNA: TGTGCCAGCAGCCCGGGACAGGGCCAGGGAGAGCAGTACTTC
CDR3 protein: CASSPGQGQGEQYF

D gene: TRBD1
clone size: NA
V gene: TRBV20-1
J gene: TRBJ2-3
CDR3 DNA: TGCAGTGCTAATCTCGACAGGGGACCAGATACGCAGTATTTT
CDR3 protein: CSANLDRGPDTQYF

D gene: TRBD1
clone size: few
V gene: TRBV7-3
J gene: TRBJ2-7
CDR3 DNA: TGTGCCAGCAGCCTTATAGACAGGGCCTACGAGCAGTACTTC
CDR3 protein: CASSLIDRAYEQYF

D gene: TRBD2
clone size: NA
V gene: TRBV27
J gene: TRBJ2-5
CDR3 DNA: TGTGCCAGCAGTCCGACTAGCATCGGCCCGATAGGGACCCAGTACTTC
CDR3 protein: CASSPTSIGPIGTQYF

D gene: TRBD2
clone size: few
V gene: TRBV6-1
J gene: TRBJ2-1
CDR3 DNA: TGTGCCAGCAGTACATACGGGACTAGCGGGGGCCGGCCCTACAATGAGCAGTTCTTC
CDR3 protein: CASSTYGTSGGRPYNEQFF

D gene: NA
clone size: few
V gene: TRBV12-3/TRBV12-4
J gene: TRBJ2-3
CDR3 DNA: TGTGCCAGCCTACCTTGGCGGGGGCCTTCCACAGATACGCAGTATTTT
CDR3 protein: CASLPWRGPSTDTQYF